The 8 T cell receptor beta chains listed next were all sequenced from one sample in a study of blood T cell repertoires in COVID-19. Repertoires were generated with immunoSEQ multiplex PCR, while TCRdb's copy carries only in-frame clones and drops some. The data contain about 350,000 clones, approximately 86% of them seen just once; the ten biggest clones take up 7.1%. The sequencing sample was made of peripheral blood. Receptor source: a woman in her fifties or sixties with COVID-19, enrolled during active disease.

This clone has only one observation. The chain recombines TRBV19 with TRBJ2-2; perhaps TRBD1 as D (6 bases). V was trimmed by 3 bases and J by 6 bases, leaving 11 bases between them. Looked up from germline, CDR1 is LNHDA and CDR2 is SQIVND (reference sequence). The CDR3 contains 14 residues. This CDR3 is CASSIQGMAGELFF. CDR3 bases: TGTGCCAGTAGTATTCAGGGGATGGCCGGGGAGCTGTTTTTT.

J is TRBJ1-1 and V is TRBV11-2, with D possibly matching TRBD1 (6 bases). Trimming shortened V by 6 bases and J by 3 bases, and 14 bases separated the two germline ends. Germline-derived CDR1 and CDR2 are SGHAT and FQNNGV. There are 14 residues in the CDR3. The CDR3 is CASRPPRGYTEAFF. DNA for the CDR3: TGTGCCAGCAGACCACCCAGGGGATACACTGAAGCTTTCTTT.

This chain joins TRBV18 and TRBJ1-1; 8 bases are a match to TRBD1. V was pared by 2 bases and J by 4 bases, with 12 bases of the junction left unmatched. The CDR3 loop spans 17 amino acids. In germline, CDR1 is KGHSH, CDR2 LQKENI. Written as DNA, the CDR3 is TGTGCCAGCTCACCATATAGCAGGGGGCTTGGGAGCACTGAAGCTTTCTTT. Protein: CASSPYSRGLGSTEAFF.

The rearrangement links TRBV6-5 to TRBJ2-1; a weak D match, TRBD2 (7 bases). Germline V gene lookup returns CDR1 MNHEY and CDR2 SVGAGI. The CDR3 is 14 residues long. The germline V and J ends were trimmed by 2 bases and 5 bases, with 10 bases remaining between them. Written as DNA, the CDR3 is TGTGCCAGCAGTTACCGGGGGGCGAACAATGAGCAGTTCTTC. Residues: CASSYRGANNEQFF.

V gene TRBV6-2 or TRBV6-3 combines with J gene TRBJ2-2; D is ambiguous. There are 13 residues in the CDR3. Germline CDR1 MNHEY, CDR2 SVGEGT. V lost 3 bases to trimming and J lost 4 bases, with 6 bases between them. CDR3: CASSYYSTGELFF. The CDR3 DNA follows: TGTGCCAGCAGTTATTATTCCACCGGGGAGCTGTTTTTT.

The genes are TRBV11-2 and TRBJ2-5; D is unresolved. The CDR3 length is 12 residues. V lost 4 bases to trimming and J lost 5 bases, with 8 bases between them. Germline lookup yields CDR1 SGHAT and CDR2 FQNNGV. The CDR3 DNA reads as TGTGCCAGCAGCTCCCGTTCGGAGACCCAGTACTTC. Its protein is CASSSRSETQYF. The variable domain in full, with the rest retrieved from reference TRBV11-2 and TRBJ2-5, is EAGVAQSPRYKIIEKRQSVAFWCNPISGHATLYWYQQILGQGPKLLIQFQNNGVVDDSQLPKDRFSAERLKGVDSTLKIQPAKLEDSAVYLCASSSRSETQYFGPGTRLLVL.

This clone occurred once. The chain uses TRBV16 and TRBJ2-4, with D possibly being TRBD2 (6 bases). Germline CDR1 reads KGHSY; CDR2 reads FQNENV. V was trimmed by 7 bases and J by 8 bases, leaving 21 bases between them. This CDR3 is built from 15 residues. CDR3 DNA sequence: TGTGCCAGCATCCCGGGACTGACCCCGGGGGACATTCAGTACTTC. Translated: CASIPGLTPGDIQYF.

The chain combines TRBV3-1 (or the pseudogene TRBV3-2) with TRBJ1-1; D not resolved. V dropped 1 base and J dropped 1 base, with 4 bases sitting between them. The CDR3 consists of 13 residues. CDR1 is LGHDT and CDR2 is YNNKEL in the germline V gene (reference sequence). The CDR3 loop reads CASSQGQNTEAFF. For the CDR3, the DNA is TGTGCCAGCAGCCAAGGACAGAACACTGAAGCTTTCTTT.